These T cell receptor beta chains were read from a single sample in a study of T cell responses to AZD1222 COVID-19 vaccine. Using immunoSEQ multiplex PCR, the repertoire was profiled, and TCRdb retains in-frame clones only, with some absent. The table lists roughly 150,000 clones, around nine tenths of them singletons. The sequencing used peripheral blood, collected after recovery from COVID-19. Source of these receptors: an adult who had recovered from COVID-19. Both conserved end residues are trimmed from each CDR3.

V gene: TRBV7-9
CDR3 protein: ASSSTQGAINYGYT

V gene: TRBV19
CDR3 protein: ATTTGGGLGELF

V gene: TRBV10-3
CDR3 protein: AISERGGEYTEAF

V gene: TRBV7-2
CDR3 protein: ASSLRGLSGRLTDTQY

V gene: TRBV7-2
CDR3 protein: ASSLSPGKETQY

V gene: TRBV28
CDR3 protein: ASSRLAGGPYNEQF

V gene: TRBV2
CDR3 protein: ASSEGTHNEKLF

V gene: TRBV28
CDR3 protein: ASLPAADRGLGYT

V gene: TRBV7-9
CDR3 protein: ASSSSTGDQPQH

V gene: TRBV11-3
CDR3 protein: ASSGQTGLTGELF

V gene: TRBV20-1
CDR3 protein: SAIDRVRGADTQY